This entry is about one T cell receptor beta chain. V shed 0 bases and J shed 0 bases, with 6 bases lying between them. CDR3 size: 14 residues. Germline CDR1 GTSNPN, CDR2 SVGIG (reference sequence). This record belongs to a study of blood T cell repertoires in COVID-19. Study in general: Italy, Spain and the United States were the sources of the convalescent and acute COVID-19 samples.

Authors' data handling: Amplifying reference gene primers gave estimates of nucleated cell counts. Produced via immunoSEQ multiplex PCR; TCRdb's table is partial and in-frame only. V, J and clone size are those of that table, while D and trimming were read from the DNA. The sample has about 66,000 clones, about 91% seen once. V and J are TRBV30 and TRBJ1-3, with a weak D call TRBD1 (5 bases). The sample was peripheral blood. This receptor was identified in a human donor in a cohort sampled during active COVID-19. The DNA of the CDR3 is TGTGCCTGGAGTGTAGGGGACTCTGGAAACACCATATATTTT. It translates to CAWSVGDSGNTIYF.